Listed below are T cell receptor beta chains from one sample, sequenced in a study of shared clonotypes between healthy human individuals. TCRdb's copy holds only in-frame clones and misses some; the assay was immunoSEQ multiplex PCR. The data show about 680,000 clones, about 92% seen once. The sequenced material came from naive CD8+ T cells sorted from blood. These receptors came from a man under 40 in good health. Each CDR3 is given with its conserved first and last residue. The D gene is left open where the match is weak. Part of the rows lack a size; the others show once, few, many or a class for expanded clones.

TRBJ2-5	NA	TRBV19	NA	CASSIPGSGETQYF	TGTGCCAGTAGTATCCCGGGTTCAGGAGAGACCCAGTACTTC
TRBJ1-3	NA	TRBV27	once	CASRQGGSGNTIYF	TGTGCCAGCCGGCAAGGGGGTTCTGGAAACACCATATATTTT
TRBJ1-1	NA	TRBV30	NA	CAWSVGVVNTEAFF	TGTGCCTGGAGTGTAGGAGTGGTGAACACTGAAGCTTTCTTT
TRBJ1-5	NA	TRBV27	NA	CASIGESSNQPQHF	TGTGCCAGCATAGGGGAGAGCAGCAATCAGCCCCAGCATTTT
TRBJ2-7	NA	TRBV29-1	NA	CSVTMDSLGEEQYF	TGCAGCGTAACTATGGACAGTCTCGGGGAGGAGCAGTACTTC
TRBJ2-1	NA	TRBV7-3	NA	CASSLPTTLGNEQFF	TGTGCCAGCAGCTTACCTACGACACTAGGAAATGAGCAGTTCTTC
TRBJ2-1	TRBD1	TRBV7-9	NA	CASSDGTAYNEQFF	TGTGCCAGCTCCGATGGGACAGCCTACAATGAGCAGTTCTTC
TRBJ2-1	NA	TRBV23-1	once	CASRVRASAYNEQFF	TGCGCCAGCCGCGTGCGGGCTAGCGCCTACAATGAGCAGTTCTTC
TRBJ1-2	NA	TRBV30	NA	CAWSGYRVDNYGYTF	TGTGCCTGGAGTGGCTACAGAGTTGATAACTATGGCTACACCTTC
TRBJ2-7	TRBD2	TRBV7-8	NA	CASSPDSGRSGEQYF	TGTGCCAGCAGCCCGGATAGCGGGAGGTCGGGCGAGCAGTACTTC